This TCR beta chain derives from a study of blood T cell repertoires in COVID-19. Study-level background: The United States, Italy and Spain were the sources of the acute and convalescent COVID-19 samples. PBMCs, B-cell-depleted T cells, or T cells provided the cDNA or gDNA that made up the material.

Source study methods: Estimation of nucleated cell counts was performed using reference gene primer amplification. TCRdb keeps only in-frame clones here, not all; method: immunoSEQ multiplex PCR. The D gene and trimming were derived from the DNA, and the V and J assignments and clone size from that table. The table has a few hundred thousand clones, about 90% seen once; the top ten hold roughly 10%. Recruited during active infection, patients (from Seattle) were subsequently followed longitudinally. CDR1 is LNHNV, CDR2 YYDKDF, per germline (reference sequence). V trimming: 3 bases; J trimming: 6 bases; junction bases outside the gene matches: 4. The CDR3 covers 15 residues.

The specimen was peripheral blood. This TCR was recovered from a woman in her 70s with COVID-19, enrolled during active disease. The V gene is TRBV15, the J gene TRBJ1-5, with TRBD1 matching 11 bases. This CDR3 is CATSSRTGGGQPQHF. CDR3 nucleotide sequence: TGTGCCACCAGCAGCAGGACAGGGGGCGGTCAGCCCCAGCATTTT.